These 17 T cell receptor beta chains share one sample of origin, sequenced in a study of cytomegalovirus exposure and HLA in healthy donors. PCR was performed using 60 Vbeta and 13 Jbeta primers. Profiled with immunoSEQ multiplex PCR; TCRdb holds only in-frame clones, not every one. The table shows fewer than 250,000 clones, with 80% to 90% occurring only once. Material for sequencing was PBMCs. Receptor source: a young man in good health and CMV-seronegative.

The V gene is TRBV7-9, the J gene TRBJ1-1; 8 nucleotides align to TRBD1. CDR3 length: 15 amino acids. Germline loops: CDR1 SEHNR, CDR2 FQNEAQ (reference sequence). Trimming removed 5 bases from V and 10 bases from J; junction bases left unmatched: 15. This CDR3 reads CASSPHLDREGAAFF. The CDR3 DNA follows: TGTGCCAGCAGCCCGCACCTGGACAGGGAGGGGGCAGCTTTCTTT.

This clone was recorded only once. The chain recombines TRBV7-9 with TRBJ2-1; D gene unclear. Trimming shortened V by 5 bases and J by 0 bases, and 11 bases separated the two germline ends. The germline V gene encodes CDR1 SEHNR and CDR2 FQNEAQ (reference sequence). The CDR3 runs 15 residues. Written as DNA, the CDR3 is TGTGCCAGCAGCCTCCGACTGAGCTCCTACAATGAGCAGTTCTTC. It encodes CASSLRLSSYNEQFF.

The J gene is TRBJ1-6, the V gene TRBV19; D perhaps matches TRBD1 (5 bases). This CDR3 is 18 amino acids long. Germline values: CDR1 LNHDA, CDR2 SQIVND (reference sequence). Trimming cost V 3 bases and J 4 bases, with 19 bases left between them. The CDR3 bases are TGTGCCAGTAGTATTGGACCTACGGGACTAGGATATAATTCACCCCTCCACTTT. This codes for CASSIGPTGLGYNSPLHF.

The chain employs TRBV7-3 and TRBJ2-2; TRBD1 matches 9 bases. Per germline, CDR1 SGHTA and CDR2 FQGTGA. This CDR3 has 17 amino acids. V was pared by 5 bases and J by 5 bases, with 12 bases of the junction left unmatched. The CDR3 region has the DNA TGTGCCAGCAGCAAAAGTGGTATGGGACAGGGAACCGGGGAGCTGTTTTTT. The encoded protein is CASSKSGMGQGTGELFF. Full variable domain (rest looked up from reference TRBV7-3 and TRBJ2-2): GAGVSQTPSNKVTEKGKYVELRCDPISGHTALYWYRQSLGQGPEFLIYFQGTGAADDSGLPNDRFFAVRPEGSVSTLKIQRTERGDSAVYLCASSKSGMGQGTGELFFGEGSRLTVL.

The genes are TRBV5-4 and TRBJ2-3; D is possibly TRBD2 (7 bases). The CDR3 has 14 residues. V lost 2 bases and J 4 bases, leaving 11 bases between the germline ends. CDR1 is SGHNT, CDR2 YYREEE, per germline (reference sequence). The CDR3 reads CASSLGGGSDTQYF. The CDR3 DNA sequence: TGTGCCAGCAGCTTAGGGGGGGGCTCAGATACGCAGTATTTT.

The rearrangement joins TRBV2 to TRBJ2-2, with TRBD1 matching over 7 bases. The V gene end was trimmed by 8 bases and the J gene end by 4 bases; junction bases not matched to a gene: 16. The CDR3 runs 17 residues. Germline values: CDR1 SNHLY, CDR2 FYNNEI. CDR3 coding DNA: TGTGCCAGCCAAAACCCCGCGACAGGGCGATCCACCGGGGAGCTGTTTTTT. Amino acids: CASQNPATGRSTGELFF.

V gene TRBV20-1 combines with J gene TRBJ2-7; no definite D call. Germline V gene sequence: CDR1 DFQATT, CDR2 SNEGSKA (reference sequence). The CDR3 is 10 residues long. With 6 bases removed from V and 4 bases from J, the gap between germline ends came to 7 bases. The CDR3 DNA reads TGCAGTGCCGGGTCTTACGAGCAGTACTTC. Translated, it gives CSAGSYEQYF.

The gene calls are TRBV2 and TRBJ2-5; D uncertain. The CDR3 sequence is 12 residues long. The V gene lost 3 bases and the J gene lost 7 bases, with 9 bases spanning the gap. Germline V gene data show CDR1 as SNHLY and CDR2 as FYNNEI. DNA for the CDR3: TGTGCCAGCAGTGAGGGCGTAGGGACCCAGTACTTC. Protein: CASSEGVGTQYF.

Comments on this clone: Within the sample, other DNA sequences also encode this same CDR3. The J gene is TRBJ2-3, the V gene TRBV5-6; TRBD2 is a possible D gene (5 bases). CDR1 is SGHDT, CDR2 YYEEEE, per germline. Trimming took off 4 bases at V and 2 bases at J, with 17 bases between the two ends. The CDR3 totals 16 residues. The CDR3 loop reads CASSAARRQNTDTQYF. The CDR3 coding sequence is TGTGCCAGCAGCGCCGCTAGGAGGCAGAACACAGATACGCAGTATTTT. Complete variable domain (other parts from reference TRBV5-6 and TRBJ2-3): DAGVTQSPTHLIKTRGQQVTLRCSPKSGHDTVSWYQQALGQGPQFIFQYYEEEERQRGNFPDRFSGHQFPNYSSELNVNALLLGDSALYLCASSAARRQNTDTQYFGPGTRLTVL.

The chain carries TRBV6-1 and TRBJ1-1; D is unclear. V gave up 6 bases and J gave up 0 bases, with 11 bases separating them. The CDR3 runs to 14 residues. Germline V gives CDR1 MNHNS, CDR2 SASEGT. CDR3 bases: TGTGCCAGCAGCGAAAGTACTATGAACACTGAAGCTTTCTTT. Translated, it gives CASSESTMNTEAFF.

The chain is built from TRBV9 and TRBJ1-3; 7 bases map to TRBD1. From germline, CDR1 is SGDLS and CDR2 YYNGEE. Trimming removed 0 bases from V and 0 bases from J; junction bases left unmatched: 9. The CDR3 consists of 18 residues. The CDR3 spells CASSVGPTGTNSGNTIYF. CDR3 sequence (DNA): TGTGCCAGCAGCGTAGGGCCGACAGGGACGAACTCTGGAAACACCATATATTTT.

This clone turned up a few times. The chain uses TRBV28 and TRBJ2-7; D unclear. The ends were cut back, 3 bases at V and 2 bases at J, with 17 bases in the middle. Germline V gives CDR1 MDHEN, CDR2 SYDVKM. The CDR3 runs 16 residues. The CDR3 region has the DNA TGTGCCAGCAGTTTTCCTCTGCACAGTCTGACCTACGAGCAGTACTTC. Protein product: CASSFPLHSLTYEQYF.

This clone was counted once. This chain uses TRBV29-1 with TRBJ1-1; tentative D call: TRBD1 (6 bases). The germline V gene encodes CDR1 SQVTM and CDR2 ANQGSEA. Trimming took 4 bases from V and 5 from J, leaving 20 bases between them. The CDR3 extends over 15 amino acids. The CDR3 sequence: CSVGRTGSGGTEAFF. As DNA, the CDR3 is TGCAGCGTTGGGCGCACAGGGTCAGGCGGTACTGAAGCTTTCTTT.

This chain joins TRBV5-1 and TRBJ2-7; D call uncertain. The V end lost 4 bases, the J end lost 2 bases, and 4 bases lay between the germline ends. The germline V gene encodes CDR1 SGHRS and CDR2 YFSETQ. There are 11 residues in the CDR3. CDR3 DNA sequence: TGCGCCAGCAGCCAGGCCTACGAGCAGTACTTC. This codes for CASSQAYEQYF.

V gene TRBV6-5 combines with J gene TRBJ2-7; 9 bases are a match to TRBD1. The CDR3 length is 15 residues. Germline V lookup: CDR1 MNHEY, CDR2 SVGAGI. V shed 0 bases, J shed 4 bases, and the junction held 4 bases outside the gene matches. As DNA, the CDR3 is TGTGCCAGCAGTTACTCCCCGGGACAGGGTTACGAGCAGTACTTC. Its translation: CASSYSPGQGYEQYF.

The genes are TRBV5-6 and TRBJ1-1; 10 bases are a match to TRBD1. This CDR3 comprises 14 residues. CDR1 is SGHDT and CDR2 is YYEEEE in the germline V gene. Trimming removed 3 bases from V and 1 base from J; junction bases left unmatched: 0. CDR3 nucleotide sequence: TGTGCCAGCAGCTGGGACAGGGGGAACACTGAAGCTTTCTTT. Protein product: CASSWDRGNTEAFF.

The rearrangement uses TRBV7-2 and TRBJ1-4; D remains ambiguous. Germline CDR1 is SGHTA and CDR2 is FQGNSA. The V end was cut by 1 base, the J end by 8 bases, with 5 bases between. CDR3 length: 12 residues. The CDR3 nucleotides are TGTGCCAGCAGCTTAGGAGGGGAAAAACTGTTTTTT. Translated, it gives CASSLGGEKLFF.